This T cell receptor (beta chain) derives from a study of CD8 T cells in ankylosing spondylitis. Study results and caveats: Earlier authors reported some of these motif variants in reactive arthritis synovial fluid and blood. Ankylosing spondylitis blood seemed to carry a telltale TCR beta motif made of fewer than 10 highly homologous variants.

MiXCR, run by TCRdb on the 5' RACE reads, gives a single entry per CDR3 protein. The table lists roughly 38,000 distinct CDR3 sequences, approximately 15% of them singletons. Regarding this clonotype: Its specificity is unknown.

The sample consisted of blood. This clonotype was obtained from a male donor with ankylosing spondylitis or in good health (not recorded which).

The CDR3 coding sequence is TGCGCCAGCAGCTTGGCAGGGACAGGGGATGAGCAGTTCTTC. Translated, it gives CASSLAGTGDEQFF. This sequence joins TRBV5-1 and TRBJ2-1; 10 nucleotides align to TRBD1. Germline V gives CDR1 SGHRS, CDR2 YFSETQ. V was clipped by 0 bases and J by 8 bases; unmatched bases: 2. This CDR3 region has 14 residues. Full variable domain (outside the CDR3, taken from reference TRBV5-1 and TRBJ2-1): KAGVTQTPRYLIKTRGQQVTLSCSPISGHRSVSWYQQTPGQGLQFLFEYFSETQRNKGNFPGRFSGRQFSNSRSEMNVSTLELGDSALYLCASSLAGTGDEQFFGPGTRLTVL.